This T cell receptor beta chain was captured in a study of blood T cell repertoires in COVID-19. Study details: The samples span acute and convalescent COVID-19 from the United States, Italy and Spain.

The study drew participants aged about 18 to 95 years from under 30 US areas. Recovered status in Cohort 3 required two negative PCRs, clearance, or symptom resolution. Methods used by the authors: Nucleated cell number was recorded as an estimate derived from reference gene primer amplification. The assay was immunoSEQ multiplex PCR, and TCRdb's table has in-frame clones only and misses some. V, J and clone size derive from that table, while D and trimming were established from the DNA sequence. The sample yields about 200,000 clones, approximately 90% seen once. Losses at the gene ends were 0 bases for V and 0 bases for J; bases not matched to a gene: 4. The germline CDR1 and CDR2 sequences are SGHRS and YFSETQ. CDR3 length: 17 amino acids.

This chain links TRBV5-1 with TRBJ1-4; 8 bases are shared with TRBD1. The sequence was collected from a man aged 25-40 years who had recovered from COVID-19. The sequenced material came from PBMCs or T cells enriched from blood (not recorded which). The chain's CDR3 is CASSLGDRTSTNEKLFF. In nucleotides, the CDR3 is TGCGCCAGCAGCTTGGGGGACAGGACTTCAACTAATGAAAAACTGTTTTTT.